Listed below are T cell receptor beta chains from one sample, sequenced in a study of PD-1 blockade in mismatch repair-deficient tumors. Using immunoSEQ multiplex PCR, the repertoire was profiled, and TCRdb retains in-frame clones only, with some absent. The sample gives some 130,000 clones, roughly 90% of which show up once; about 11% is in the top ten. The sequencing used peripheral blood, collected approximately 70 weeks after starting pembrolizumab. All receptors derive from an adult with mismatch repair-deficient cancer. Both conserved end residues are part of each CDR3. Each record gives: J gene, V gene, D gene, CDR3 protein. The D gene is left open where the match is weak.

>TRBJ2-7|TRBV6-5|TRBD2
CASSYSGGGFPYEQYF
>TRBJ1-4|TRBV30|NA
CAWSLGSTNEKLFF
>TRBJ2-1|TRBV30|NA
CAWSGAGVSNEQFF
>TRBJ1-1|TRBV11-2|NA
CASSESGAAFF
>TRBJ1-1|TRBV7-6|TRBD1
CASSIGQATEAFF
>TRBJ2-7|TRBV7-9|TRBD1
CASSLDRDFNDYEQYF
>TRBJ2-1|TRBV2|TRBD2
CASSQLAGGGDEQFF
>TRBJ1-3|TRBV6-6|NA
CASERTASGNTIYF
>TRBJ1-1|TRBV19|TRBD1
CASSTGQENTEAFF
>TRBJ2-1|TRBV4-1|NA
CASSQVSVGVFHNEQFF
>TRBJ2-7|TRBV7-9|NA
CASAGGFRYEQYF
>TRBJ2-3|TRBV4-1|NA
CASSQVKASTDTQYF
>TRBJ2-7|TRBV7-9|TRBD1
CASSLAETGHHEQYF
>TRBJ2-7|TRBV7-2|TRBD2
CASSPLAGGLYEQYF
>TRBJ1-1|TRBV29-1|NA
CSVEGGEAEAFF
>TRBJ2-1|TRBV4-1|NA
CASSPWGVPSYNEQFF
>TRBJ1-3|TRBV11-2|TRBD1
CASSLDPTGSDTIYF
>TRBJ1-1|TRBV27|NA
CASRDSLNTEAFF
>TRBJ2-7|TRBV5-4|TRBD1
CASSQGTGPYEQYF
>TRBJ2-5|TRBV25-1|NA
CASSEYRQAVETQYF
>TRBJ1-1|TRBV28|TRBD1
CASSLDRANTEAFF
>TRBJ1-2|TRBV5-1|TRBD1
CASSFEVSRGPYGYTF
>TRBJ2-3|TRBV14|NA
CASSQWDSFTDTQYF
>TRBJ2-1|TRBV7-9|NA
CASSFTSYEQFF
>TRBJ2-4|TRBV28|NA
CASSSMEGTKNIQYF
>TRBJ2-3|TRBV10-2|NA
CASSPPSDTQYF
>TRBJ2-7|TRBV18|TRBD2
CASSPAYGTSVTDYEQYF
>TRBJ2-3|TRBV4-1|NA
CASSQVPGEVDTQYF
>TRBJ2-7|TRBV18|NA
CASSPDSYEQYF
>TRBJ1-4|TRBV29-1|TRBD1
CSVTGQGNEKLFF
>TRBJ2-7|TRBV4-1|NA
CASSQFYRSSYEQYF
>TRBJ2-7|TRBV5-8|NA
CASSLVQPGTYEQYF
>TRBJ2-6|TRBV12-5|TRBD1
CASAHGGLPLTGKPSGANVLTF
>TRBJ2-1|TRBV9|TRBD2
CASSVAGGNEQFF
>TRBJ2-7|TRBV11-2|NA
CASSLDPRYEQYF
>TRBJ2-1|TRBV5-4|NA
CASSLLPQRAQFF
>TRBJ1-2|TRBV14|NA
CASSQDQGRRGYTF